This T cell receptor beta chain was identified during a study of shared clonotypes between healthy human individuals. Study in general: Per-donor plates numbered three CD4 naive, three CD4 memory, two CD8 naive and one CD8 memory. Overall study findings and caveats: A reduction in generation probabilities was seen for non-shared clonotypes relative to those shared by all four donors.

Naive CD8 cells lacked CD45RO, underwent positive selection for CCR7 and left out terminally differentiated effector memory CD45RA+ cells. This CDR3 spans 15 amino acids. J was trimmed by 6 bases and V by 6 bases; bases with no gene match: 10. Germline V lookup: CDR1 MDHEN, CDR2 SYDVKM. Profiling relied on immunoSEQ multiplex PCR, and the TCRdb table lists in-frame clones only, not all of them. The repertoire includes about 580,000 clones, nearly 98% of them detected once, and less than 0.35% sits in the top ten. As to this clone: Antigen unknown.

The sequenced sample was naive CD8+ T cells sorted from blood. The sequence came from a man aged 25 to 40 in good health. The V gene is TRBV28, the J gene TRBJ2-2; 7 nucleotides agree with TRBD1. Written as DNA, the CDR3 is TGTGCCAGCAGCTACAGGGGTGGTGGCCCCGGGGAGCTGTTTTTT. Its protein product is CASSYRGGGPGELFF.